Listed below are T cell receptor beta chains from one sample, sequenced in a study of Ad26.COV2.S vaccination and SARS-CoV-2 variants. Sequencing used immunoSEQ multiplex PCR; TCRdb keeps in-frame clones, though not all of them. This repertoire shows 380,000 or so clones, roughly 90% found once; its top ten account for 6.4%. The sample in question was peripheral blood, obtained in a trial of Ad26.COV2.S vaccine versus placebo. These TCRs come from a person aged 18-65 years who received the Ad26.COV2.S COVID-19 vaccine or a placebo. The CDR3 runs from the conserved cysteine through the conserved F or W. A D gene is named only where the DNA matches it firmly.

J gene,V gene,D gene,CDR3 protein
TRBJ2-7,TRBV5-1,NA,CASSPGALKFYEQYF
TRBJ2-2,TRBV5-1,NA,CASSLEPGSTGELFF
TRBJ1-1,TRBV27,TRBD1,CASSFAGRGSEAFF
TRBJ2-2,TRBV7-3,NA,CASSSQGLNTGELFF
TRBJ1-2,TRBV7-9,TRBD1,CASRLNPGTGNYGYTF
TRBJ1-1,TRBV6-5,TRBD1,CASITTGTGSTEAFF
TRBJ1-1,TRBV6-5,TRBD1,CAHSQRQGGTEAFF
TRBJ1-2,TRBV6-5,NA,CASSYRGTGNGYTF
TRBJ2-3,TRBV7-2,NA,CASSLGGLSTDTQYF
TRBJ2-6,TRBV7-2,TRBD1,CASSSFDRGKGANVLTF
TRBJ2-5,TRBV19,TRBD1,CASSMDRVRETQYF
TRBJ1-2,TRBV3-1/TRBV3-2,TRBD1,CASSQDLDRAVGYGYTF
TRBJ1-1,TRBV27,NA,CASSLSRGPGNTEAFF
TRBJ1-3,TRBV27,TRBD1,CASRTWTGPEKVYF
TRBJ2-4,TRBV9,NA,CASSAERGNIQYF
TRBJ2-7,TRBV30,NA,CAWAGSYEQYF
TRBJ2-1,TRBV9,NA,CASGTRGVAYNEQFF
TRBJ2-3,TRBV7-9,NA,CASSAWTMKAVTDTQYF
TRBJ1-4,TRBV9,NA,CASSVQSNEKLFF
TRBJ1-6,TRBV20-1,NA,CSASEQGESPLHF
TRBJ2-2,TRBV5-4,NA,CASSLTGGGGTGELFF
TRBJ2-7,TRBV7-6,NA,CASSSHSYEQYF
TRBJ1-3,TRBV18,TRBD1,CASSPLSTTGSGNTIYF
TRBJ2-1,TRBV28,TRBD1,CASSSQDRAMQFF
TRBJ1-2,TRBV6-2/TRBV6-3,NA,CASSPGRAYGYTF
TRBJ1-2,TRBV5-1,TRBD1,CASSLRDRGRVTYGYTF
TRBJ2-1,TRBV6-2/TRBV6-3,NA,CASSSTVGSYEQFF
TRBJ1-5,TRBV5-6,NA,CASSLAQGPQHF
TRBJ1-5,TRBV24-1,TRBD1,CATSGTGNQPQHF
TRBJ2-7,TRBV11-2,TRBD1,CASSHNRGLRYEQYF
TRBJ2-3,TRBV28,NA,CASRTQSDTQYF
TRBJ2-1,TRBV3-1/TRBV3-2,NA,CASSQGGFYNEQFF
TRBJ2-7,TRBV7-3,NA,CASSFEWQDEQYF
TRBJ1-2,TRBV6-5,NA,CASSREGGYGYTF
TRBJ2-6,TRBV30,NA,CAWSRRPKSYSGANVLTF
TRBJ2-3,TRBV27,TRBD2,CASKGLAGRDTQYF
TRBJ1-4,TRBV6-5,NA,CASSREGGQSEKLFF
TRBJ2-1,TRBV27,NA,CASSLDFRNEQFF
TRBJ1-4,TRBV9,TRBD1,CASSVDLVPGGPSRGRGNEKLFF
TRBJ2-7,TRBV28,TRBD2,CATANPPGGSGSFGEQYF
TRBJ1-3,TRBV6-5,NA,CASSSGPNPRTIYF
TRBJ2-3,TRBV7-9,NA,CASSLAGGERLGTDTQYF
TRBJ2-3,TRBV6-4,TRBD1,CASSKGTGGTDTQYF
TRBJ2-6,TRBV30,TRBD1,CAWGYRDRNPSGANVLTF
TRBJ2-1,TRBV4-1,TRBD2,CASSQDRGTSGSSNEQFF
TRBJ2-7,TRBV14,NA,CASSFGPRYEQYF
TRBJ2-7,TRBV4-1,NA,CASSQERAVEQYF
TRBJ1-1,TRBV9,NA,CASSVTQSVNTEAFF
TRBJ2-7,TRBV25-1,NA,CASSDRIGDEQYF
TRBJ2-7,TRBV7-8,NA,CASSQETGIREQYF
TRBJ2-3,TRBV5-1,TRBD1,CASSLGTGGSTDTQYF
TRBJ1-1,TRBV3-1/TRBV3-2,TRBD1,CASSHLTGGDAAFF
TRBJ2-7,TRBV5-1,NA,CASRSQISYEQYF
TRBJ1-3,TRBV11-3,NA,CASSLESSGNTIYF